A selection of T cell receptor beta chains follows, all from one sample in a study of blood T cell repertoires in COVID-19. Method: immunoSEQ multiplex PCR; TCRdb's copy keeps in-frame clones and lacks some. The data show 50,000 to 60,000 clones, 85% to 95% seen once. Input material: peripheral blood. The source is a woman of 80 years or more with acute or convalescent COVID-19. The CDR3 runs from the conserved cysteine through the conserved F or W. The D gene is left open where the match is weak. Clone size, where shown, is once, few, many, or a class for clones that have expanded.

>TRBD1|TRBJ1-3|TRBV11-2|.
TGTGCCAGCAGCCCAGCCGGGACAGCCTCTGGAAACACCATATATTTT
CASSPAGTASGNTIYF
>.|TRBJ1-2|TRBV2|.
TGTGCCAGCAACAGGGTGGAAGGGGCAGACGGCTACACCTTC
CASNRVEGADGYTF
>.|TRBJ2-7|TRBV19|.
TGTGCCAGTAGTATAGTACCAGGGGCAAGTGCCTACGAGCAGTACTTC
CASSIVPGASAYEQYF
>.|TRBJ1-4|TRBV30|.
TGTGCCTGGAGCCGACGGACGGGGGAAAAACTGTTTTTT
CAWSRRTGEKLFF
>.|TRBJ2-3|TRBV7-9|.
TGTGCCAGCAGCCCCGAGGGGGGGAGCACAGATACGCAGTATTTT
CASSPEGGSTDTQYF
>TRBD1|TRBJ1-2|TRBV24-1|.
TGTGCCACCAGTGATCCACACACGGGACAGGGGAACTATGGCTACACCTTC
CATSDPHTGQGNYGYTF
>TRBD1|TRBJ1-6|TRBV19|.
TGTGCCAGTAGTCCCGGGACAGGGCAGATCTTGGGGCATTCACCCCTCCACTTT
CASSPGTGQILGHSPLHF
>.|TRBJ2-1|TRBV3-1/TRBV3-2|.
TGTGCCAGCAGCCAAGATGCAGGGCGGCACAATGAGCAGTTCTTC
CASSQDAGRHNEQFF
>.|TRBJ1-6|TRBV2|.
TGTGCCAGCTCATTACAGGGTAATTCACCCCTCCACTTT
CASSLQGNSPLHF
>.|TRBJ2-2|TRBV2|.
TGTGCCAGCAGTGAGCCAAGGGGGATTATCGACACCGGGGAGCTGTTTTTT
CASSEPRGIIDTGELFF
>TRBD2|TRBJ2-3|TRBV4-2|once
TGTGCCAGCAGCCAAGAGCGAGCGGGAGGAACAGATACGCAGTATTTT
CASSQERAGGTDTQYF
>.|TRBJ2-3|TRBV3-1/TRBV3-2|.
TGTGCCAGCAGCTCCAGGGGCGGGGATACGCAGTATTTT
CASSSRGGDTQYF
>.|TRBJ1-5|TRBV6-2/TRBV6-3|.
TGTGCCAGCAGTGGAGACGGCAGCAATCAGCCCCAGCATTTT
CASSGDGSNQPQHF
>TRBD2|TRBJ2-3|TRBV12-3/TRBV12-4|few
TGTGCCAGTAGACTAGCGGGAATAGATACGCAGTATTTT
CASRLAGIDTQYF
>.|TRBJ2-3|TRBV14|.
TGTGCCAGCAGCCGACATCAGGGGCTACGGACAGATACGCAGTATTTT
CASSRHQGLRTDTQYF
>TRBD2|TRBJ2-7|TRBV13|.
TGTGCCAGCAGCTTAAGCGGGAGGGGGTGGTACGAGCAGTACTTC
CASSLSGRGWYEQYF
>.|TRBJ1-1|TRBV30|.
TGTGCCTGGAGTGCAGGGGTGAACACTGAAGCTTTCTTT
CAWSAGVNTEAFF
>.|TRBJ2-7|TRBV12-5|.
TGTGCTAGTGGCGGATCGAACTACTACGAGCAGTACTTC
CASGGSNYYEQYF
>TRBD1|TRBJ1-2|TRBV12-5|.
TGTGCTAGTGGTCTAACAACAGGGGGACCCTATGGCTACACCTTC
CASGLTTGGPYGYTF
>.|TRBJ1-5|TRBV19|.
TGTGCCAGTACCCCCTTTTTGGGGCAGAGCAATCAGCCCCAGCATTTT
CASTPFLGQSNQPQHF
>.|TRBJ1-2|TRBV29-1|.
TGCAGCGTTGCAGGCCAGTACTATGGCTACACCTTC
CSVAGQYYGYTF
>TRBD2|TRBJ2-7|TRBV10-3|.
TGTGCCATCAGAAGAGCGGGAGGGAGGTCCGACGAGCAGTACTTC
CAIRRAGGRSDEQYF
>TRBD1|TRBJ1-5|TRBV4-3|.
TGCGCCAGCAGCCAGGAGTTCAGGGGGCTTCGCGGCAATCAGCCCCAGCATTTT
CASSQEFRGLRGNQPQHF
>.|TRBJ2-3|TRBV6-1|.
TGTGCCAGCAGTGAAGCTCGAGGTACGCAGTATTTT
CASSEARGTQYF
>TRBD2|TRBJ2-5|TRBV27|.
TGTGCCAGCAGTTTGCGGGAGCGGGAGACCCAGTACTTC
CASSLRERETQYF
>TRBD2|TRBJ2-5|TRBV2|.
TGTGCCAGCAGCCAAAACCTAGCGGGAACGTTAGAGACCCAGTACTTC
CASSQNLAGTLETQYF
>.|TRBJ2-3|TRBV15|.
TGTGCCACCAGCAGAGGGGGCTTGGGCACAGATACGCAGTATTTT
CATSRGGLGTDTQYF
>.|TRBJ1-5|TRBV19|.
TGTGCCAGTAGTGAGAGGAGGGATTATAGCAATCAGCCCCAGCATTTT
CASSERRDYSNQPQHF
>TRBD2|TRBJ2-1|TRBV3-1/TRBV3-2|once
TGTGCCAGCAGCCAAGATCGGCTGTCTAGCGGGAGAAGCAGGGGGAATGAGCAGTTCTTC
CASSQDRLSSGRSRGNEQFF
>TRBD1|TRBJ1-2|TRBV27|.
TGTGCCAGCCAGAAGGGTGACAGGGCAGGGGGCTACACCTTC
CASQKGDRAGGYTF
>TRBD2|TRBJ2-3|TRBV27|.
TGTGCCAGCAGTTTAAGGACTAGTGGTTTTACAGATACGCAGTATTTT
CASSLRTSGFTDTQYF
>TRBD1|TRBJ1-6|TRBV28|.
TGTGCCAGCAGTTCGCCCGGGACAGGGTCTAATTCACCCCTCCACTTT
CASSSPGTGSNSPLHF
>.|TRBJ2-7|TRBV19|.
TGTGCCAGTAGTATAGAACGGGAGCTCACCTACGAGCAGTACTTC
CASSIERELTYEQYF
>TRBD2|TRBJ2-7|TRBV6-6|.
TGTGCCAGCGCTACCTCCCCGGGACTAGCCTACGAGCAGTACTTC
CASATSPGLAYEQYF
>.|TRBJ2-7|TRBV7-9|.
TGTGCCAGCAGCTTAGAGGGGCGGCAGTCTCCGCAGTACTTC
CASSLEGRQSPQYF
>TRBD1|TRBJ2-7|TRBV6-2/TRBV6-3|few
TGTGCCAGCAGTTACTCGCCGGGACAGATCTACGAGCAGTACTTC
CASSYSPGQIYEQYF
>.|TRBJ2-5|TRBV7-9|.
TGTGCCAGCAGCTTTGATGGCAGGGCCCAAGAGACCCAGTACTTC
CASSFDGRAQETQYF
>TRBD2|TRBJ2-5|TRBV7-2|.
TGTGCCACCAGAGGGACTAGCGGGTTCCAAGAGACCCAGTACTTC
CATRGTSGFQETQYF
>TRBD2|TRBJ2-2|TRBV7-8|.
TGTGCCAGCAGCGCGGGACTAGCAACCGGGGAGCTGTTTTTT
CASSAGLATGELFF
>TRBD1|TRBJ1-5|TRBV19|once
TGTGCCAGTATGGGGACAGGGAGCAATCAGCCCCAGCATTTT
CASMGTGSNQPQHF
>TRBD1|TRBJ1-4|TRBV4-1|.
TGCGCCAGCAGCACACAGGGGGCGTTTGAAAAACTGTTTTTT
CASSTQGAFEKLFF
>TRBD2|TRBJ2-1|TRBV10-2|.
TGCGCCAGCACCGGGACTAGCGGGGAGACACCCTACAATGAGCAGTTCTTC
CASTGTSGETPYNEQFF
>.|TRBJ1-1|TRBV30|.
TGTGCCTGTATACAGGGCAGTGGCACTGAAGCTTTCTTT
CACIQGSGTEAFF
>.|TRBJ2-5|TRBV6-5|.
TGTGCCAGCGGGGGAGCAGGGGCCGCTAGGGAGACCCAGTACTTC
CASGGAGAARETQYF
>.|TRBJ1-5|TRBV2|.
TGTGCCAGCAGACCTCGGGAGCCCTACCAGCAGCCCCAGCATTTT
CASRPREPYQQPQHF